Below, 21 T cell receptor beta chains from the same sample are listed, as sequenced in a study of tissue T cells after allogeneic stem cell transplantation (dated by TCRdb to between 2020 and 2023). Library preparation was by the immunoSEQ multiplex PCR assay. Drawn from immuneACCESS, this table holds only the in-frame rearrangements with V and J called that TCRdb kept. Clones are partly lost; checked studies trace under half to an unresolved V gene and leave the rest unexplained. This sample holds about 5,200 clones; around a third were observed only once. The top ten clonotypes cover around 4.8% of the sample. The time point label, read with the paper, signifies: mouse harvest day 14 after allogeneic transplant. Mouse grafts consisting of 10^7 T-cell-depleted bone marrow cells combined with 10^6 splenic CD5+ T cells were administered by tail vein injection. Sequencing was carried out using skin. These receptors were taken from a female BALB/c mouse given C57BL/6 T cells with graft-versus-host disease after an allogeneic hematopoietic cell transplant.

This clone was counted between two and nine times. Gene labels here are mouse ones. The read falls 1 residue short of the CDR3 end, and the missing part is taken from the germline J gene. V gene TRBV26 combines with J gene TRBJ1-1; 7 bases are a match to TRBD1. The CDR3 totals 14 residues. Germline values: CDR1 KGHPV, CDR2 FQNQEV (reference sequence). The ends lost 4 bases at V and 3 bases at J; junction bases unmatched: 5. The CDR3 reads CASSRQGGDTEVFF. Incomplete CDR3 DNA: TGTGCCAGCAGTCGACAGGGAGGGGACACAGAAGTCTTC.

In regard to this clone: Genes here carry mouse names. The read finishes 1 residue shy of the CDR3 end, and the germline J gene is used to complete it. The chain has TRBV23 and TRBJ2-3; the D call in the table, TRBD2, was not verified against the DNA. The CDR3 is 16 residues long. Germline lookup yields CDR1 KGHTA and CDR2 FQNQQP. The sequenced CDR3 bases are TGCTCCAGCAGTCAATCCGGCTGGGGGGGCGCGGAAACGCTGTAT. As protein: CSSSQSGWGGAETLY. The whole CDR3 region reads CSSSQSGWGGAETLYF.

As regards this clone: The genes are named according to mouse. The CDR3 goes on 1 residue after the read ends, and that part is filled in from the germline J gene. The rearrangement joins TRBV26 to TRBJ2-3, with 10 bases fitting TRBD1. V lost 2 bases and J lost 3; bases outside the gene matches: 2. The CDR3 sequence is 15 residues long. Germline-derived CDR1 and CDR2 are KGHPV and FQNQEV (reference sequence). The CDR3 DNA, read in part, is TGTGCCAGCAGTCTGGGACAGGGGGGAGCAGAAACGCTGTAT. Translation gives CASSLGQGGAETLY. In full, the CDR3 is CASSLGQGGAETLYF.

This clone was recorded a few times. Gene names are mouse gene names. The read terminates 1 residue ahead of where the CDR3 ends, so the germline J gene completes it. The V call is TRBV26, the J call TRBJ2-7; D uncertain. Germline values: CDR1 KGHPV, CDR2 FQNQEV (reference sequence). Trimming took off 2 bases at V and 4 bases at J, with 9 bases between the two ends. This CDR3 comprises 13 residues. Incomplete CDR3 DNA: TGTGCCAGCAGTCTGAACCCAAATTATGAACAGTAC. Translation gives CASSLNPNYEQY. The full-length CDR3 reads as CASSLNPNYEQYF. Filled out from reference TRBV26 and TRBJ2-7, the complete variable domain reads NSKVIQTPRYLVKGQGQKAKMRCIPEKGHPVVFWYQQNKNNEFKFLINFQNQEVLQQIDMTEKRFSAECPSNSPCSLEIQSSEAGDSALYLCASSLNPNYEQYFGPGTRLTVL.

This clone showed up just a few times. All gene names here are mouse names. With the read ending 1 residue before the CDR3 end, the germline J gene is used to fill in that end. At the DNA level, this CDR3 is encoded by other sequences in the same sample as well. The chain carries TRBV12-1 and TRBJ2-3; 8 bases are shared with TRBD2. Germline V lookup: CDR1 SGHSN, CDR2 HYEKVE. V shed 0 bases, J shed 0 bases, and the junction held 1 base outside the gene matches. The CDR3 covers 15 residues. CDR3 DNA (partial): TGTGCCAGCTCTCTCGACTGGGGTAGTGCAGAAACGCTGTAT. Translation: CASSLDWGSAETLY. The complete CDR3 reads CASSLDWGSAETLYF.

There are a few counts of this clone. The gene names here belong to mouse. The CDR3 extends 1 residue past the end of the read, so its final part is completed from the germline J gene. V usage is TRBV31 and J usage is TRBJ2-7; weak D call: TRBD2 (6 bases). CDR1 and CDR2 from the germline V gene are GKSSPN and SITVG. V was clipped by 0 bases and J by 6 bases, with 9 bases between them. The CDR3 totals 12 residues. The CDR3 bases that were read are TGTGCCTGGAGTCTAGTGGGGGTTGAACAGTAC. It codes for CAWSLVGVEQY. The entire CDR3 is CAWSLVGVEQYF.

Comment on this clone: Genes and germline are mouse. The CDR3 end falls 1 residue outside the read, so it is completed with the germline J gene. The V call is TRBV26, the J call TRBJ2-5; D may correspond to TRBD1 or TRBD2 (5 bases each). Trimming took 6 bases from V and 4 from J, leaving 11 bases between them. Germline-derived CDR1 and CDR2 are KGHPV and FQNQEV (reference sequence). This CDR3 region has 13 residues. The part of the CDR3 DNA that was read is TGTGCCAGCAGCCCTCGGGGGAAAGACACCCAGTAC. Protein sequence: CASSPRGKDTQY. The whole CDR3 protein is CASSPRGKDTQYF. Variable domain in full (rest from reference TRBV26 and TRBJ2-5): NSKVIQTPRYLVKGQGQKAKMRCIPEKGHPVVFWYQQNKNNEFKFLINFQNQEVLQQIDMTEKRFSAECPSNSPCSLEIQSSEAGDSALYLCASSPRGKDTQYFGPGTRLLVL.

Regarding this clone: Germline and genes: mouse. CDR3 DNA (partial): TGCTCCAGCAGTCAATATCCAGGGGGCGGGGAACAGTAC. Amino acid sequence: CSSSQYPGGGEQY. The whole CDR3 protein reads CSSSQYPGGGEQYF. V and J are TRBV23 and TRBJ2-7; TRBD1 reflects the table's D call only, with no check against the DNA. Sequencing ends 1 residue short of the CDR3 end; the germline J gene provides the rest. The CDR3 sequence is 14 residues long. Germline V lookup: CDR1 KGHTA, CDR2 FQNQQP.

As to this clone: Genes here carry mouse names. Read data end 1 residue before the CDR3 end; the end is taken from the germline J gene. This chain uses TRBV13-2 with TRBJ1-1, with D perhaps TRBD1 (5 bases). V gave up 3 bases and J gave up 2 bases, with 8 bases separating them. CDR1 NNHNN and CDR2 SYGAGS come from the germline V gene (reference sequence). CDR3 size: 13 residues. CDR3 sequence reads: CASGGRDNTEVFF. CDR3 DNA, as far as it was read: TGTGCCAGCGGTGGCCGGGACAACACAGAAGTCTTC.

This clone showed up just a few times. Germline and genes: mouse. The DNA ends 1 residue before the CDR3 does, and the rest of the CDR3 is filled in from the germline J gene. V is TRBV26 and J is TRBJ1-6; 9 nucleotides match TRBD1. TRBJ1-6 is known as an ORF, though its function is uncertain. Germline assignment: CDR1 KGHPV and CDR2 FQNQEV (reference sequence). CDR3 length: 14 residues. V trimming: 6 bases; J trimming: 3 bases; junction bases outside the gene matches: 0. The sequenced part of the CDR3 DNA is TGTGCCAGCAGGGGACAGGGCTATAATTCGCCCCTCTAC. It specifies CASRGQGYNSPLY. The full CDR3 sequence reads CASRGQGYNSPLYF.

Note on this clone: Germline and genes: mouse. The read comes to an end 1 residue before the CDR3 does, leaving the germline J gene to fill in the end. The genes are TRBV20 and TRBJ2-5; a possible D gene is TRBD1 (5 bases). Germline V gives CDR1 GFQATS, CDR2 STVNSAI. There are 14 residues in the CDR3. Trimming took 0 bases from V and 6 from J, leaving 13 bases between them. The sequenced part of the CDR3 DNA is TGTGGTGCTAGGGATCGGCAGGGAGGTGACACCCAGTAC. It encodes CGARDRQGGDTQY. The entire CDR3 reads CGARDRQGGDTQYF. The full variable domain, its missing parts supplied by reference TRBV20 and TRBJ2-5, is GALVYQYPRRTICKSGTSMRMECQAVGFQATSVAWYRQSPQKTFELIALSTVNSAIKYEQNFTQEKFPISHPNLSFSSMTVLNAYLEDRGLYLCGARDRQGGDTQYFGPGTRLLVL.

This clone was observed once. The germline and genes are mouse ones. Read sequence stops 1 residue before the CDR3 end, and the germline J gene provides the missing end. The rearrangement links TRBV31 to TRBJ2-1, with 8 bases aligning to TRBD2. With 3 bases clipped from V and 3 bases from J, the junction kept 1 base outside the gene matches. CDR1 GKSSPN and CDR2 SITVG come from the germline V gene. The CDR3 has 13 amino acids. The sequenced part of the CDR3 DNA is TGTGCCTGGAGCGGACTGGGCTATGCTGAGCAGTTC. It is translated as CAWSGLGYAEQF. From start to end, the CDR3 is CAWSGLGYAEQFF.

As for this clone: The genes and germline here are from mouse. CDR3 region: CASSQLGDEQYF. The sequenced CDR3 bases are TGTGCCAGCAGCCAACTGGGGGATGAACAGTAC. V usage is TRBV2 and J usage is TRBJ2-7; TRBD2 aligns across 7 bases. The read halts 1 residue ahead of the CDR3 end, with the missing end drawn from the germline J gene. The CDR3 is 12 amino acids. Germline values: CDR1 LGHNA, CDR2 YSYQKL. The V and J ends lost 2 bases and 5 bases, in that order; junction bases with no gene match: 0.

A note on this clone: Gene names and germline match the mouse. The read finishes 1 residue shy of the CDR3 end, and the germline J gene is used to complete it. The chain joins TRBV3 to TRBJ2-2; 11 nucleotides agree with TRBD2. V was clipped by 4 bases and J by 1 base; unmatched bases: 2. Germline-derived CDR1 and CDR2 are SNHLY and FYNGKV (reference sequence). This CDR3 is 16 amino acids long. The CDR3 DNA, read in part, is TGTGCCAGCAGCTCAGGGACTGGGGGAAACACCGGGCAGCTCTAC. Translated: CASSSGTGGNTGQLY. The full CDR3 reads CASSSGTGGNTGQLYF.

This clone was detected a few times. Each gene name is a mouse one. The sequenced fragment ends 1 residue before the CDR3 boundary, so the rest is inferred from the germline J gene. The chain recombines TRBV26 with TRBJ2-5; D is unclear. This CDR3 has 14 residues. V was pared by 4 bases and J by 2 bases, with 10 bases between. Germline assignment: CDR1 KGHPV and CDR2 FQNQEV (reference sequence). CDR3 DNA (partial): TGTGCCAGCAGTCAGCTGGAGAGCCAAGACACCCAGTAC. Translated: CASSQLESQDTQY. In full, the CDR3 reads CASSQLESQDTQYF.

This clone has more than one count but fewer than ten. Mouse names are used for the genes. The read gets to within 1 residue of the CDR3 end, and the germline J gene fills in the rest. J is TRBJ2-5 and V is TRBV5, with 10 bases aligning to TRBD2. V was pared by 4 bases and J by 2 bases, with 6 bases of the junction left unmatched. The CDR3 spans 16 residues. The germline CDR1 and CDR2 sequences are LGHNA and YNLKQL (reference sequence). CDR3 region: CASSPSNWGGQDTQYF. The covered CDR3 bases are TGTGCCAGCAGCCCATCTAACTGGGGGGGCCAAGACACCCAGTAC.

By proportion, this clone is medium-sized (0.01 to 0.1%). The listed genes are named as in mouse. The sequenced fragment ends 1 residue before the CDR3 boundary, so the rest is inferred from the germline J gene. V and J are TRBV26 and TRBJ2-4, with D perhaps TRBD1 (5 bases). Germline CDR1 is KGHPV and CDR2 is FQNQEV (reference sequence). The length of the CDR3 is 13 residues. V was pared by 8 bases and J by 1 base, with 10 bases between. CDR3 residues: CASAQGGQNTLYF. Partial CDR3 DNA: TGTGCCAGCGCCCAGGGAGGTCAAAACACCTTGTAC.

Note on this clone: Gene names refer to mouse genes. The read stops 1 residue short of the end of the CDR3; the missing end is completed from the germline J gene. The chain recombines TRBV31 with TRBJ1-2; tentatively, D is TRBD1 (6 bases). The CDR3 is 14 residues long. Looked up from germline, CDR1 is GKSSPN and CDR2 is SITVG. The germline V and J ends were trimmed by 0 bases and 3 bases, with 11 bases remaining between them. Here the CDR3 reads CAWSLGGRDSDYTF. The covered CDR3 bases are TGTGCCTGGAGTCTAGGGGGGAGGGACTCCGACTACACC.

This clone ranks as medium-sized (0.01 to 0.1%). The genes are named according to mouse. The read terminates 1 residue before the CDR3 end, so the remaining end is supplied by the germline J gene. The rearrangement uses TRBV23 and TRBJ2-1; TRBD1, the D gene given by the table, was not confirmed from the DNA. Germline V gives CDR1 KGHTA, CDR2 FQNQQP. This CDR3 comprises 14 residues. The CDR3 reads CSSSPDTNYAEQFF. CDR3 DNA (partial): TGCTCCAGCAGTCCGGACACAAACTATGCTGAGCAGTTC.

Details on this clone: The listed genes are named as in mouse. The read stops 1 residue short of the end of the CDR3; the missing end is completed from the germline J gene. This chain uses TRBV12-2 with TRBJ1-4; 7 positions agree with TRBD1. Germline CDR1 is SGHLS and CDR2 is HYDKME. The trim removed 0 bases at V and 6 bases at J, leaving 6 bases unmatched. The CDR3 has 15 amino acids. The part of the CDR3 DNA that was read is TGTGCCAGCTCTCTCGACAGGGACGGGGACGAAAGATTATTT. Amino acids: CASSLDRDGDERLF. The entire CDR3 is CASSLDRDGDERLFF.

A word on this clone: Germline and genes here are mouse. The sequenced part of the CDR3 DNA is TGTGCCAGCAGCTTTAGGGGGGGTGCAGAAACGCTGTAT. Its translation: CASSFRGGAETLY. The full-length CDR3 reads as CASSFRGGAETLYF. The genes are TRBV3 and TRBJ2-3; D is possibly TRBD1 or TRBD2 (6 bases each). The read ends 1 residue early relative to the CDR3; the germline J gene fills the gap. Germline CDR1 is SNHLY and CDR2 is FYNGKV (reference sequence). This CDR3 is 14 amino acids long. Trimming stripped 3 bases from V and 1 base from J, with 8 bases between.